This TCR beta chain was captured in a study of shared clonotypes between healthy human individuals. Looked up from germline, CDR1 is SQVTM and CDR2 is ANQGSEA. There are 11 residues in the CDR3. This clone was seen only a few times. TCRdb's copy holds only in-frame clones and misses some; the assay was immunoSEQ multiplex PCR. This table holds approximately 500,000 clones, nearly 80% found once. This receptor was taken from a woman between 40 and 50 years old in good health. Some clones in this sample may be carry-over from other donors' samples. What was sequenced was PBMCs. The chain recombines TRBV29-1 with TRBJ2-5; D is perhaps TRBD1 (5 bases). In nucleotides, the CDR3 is TGCAGACCCCAGGGACAAGAGACCCAGTACTTC. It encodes CRPQGQETQYF.